Sequencing of this T cell receptor beta chain was carried out in a study of shared clonotypes between healthy human individuals. Study-level background: Each donor's CD8 memory used one plate, CD8 naive two, each CD4 subset three. Study-wide results and caveats: Generally, naive subsets came out with larger estimated richness than memory subsets. All-four-donor shared clonotypes had higher generation probabilities than non-shared clonotypes did. The naive CD4 repertoires of several donors were compared, and approximately 5% of clonotypes were shared.

The method was immunoSEQ multiplex PCR; TCRdb's version includes in-frame clones alone and lacks a portion of them. The sample comprises about 700,000 clones, less than 85% of which are singletons, and approximately 1.6% rests with the top ten. Germline V CDR1 and CDR2: SGHVS, FNYEAQ. The CDR3 spans 14 residues. V was cut by 2 bases and J by 7 bases, with 14 bases left in between. As for this clone: Its antigen is undetermined.

This TCR was recovered from a young woman in good health. The rearrangement uses TRBV7-6 and TRBJ2-5; weak D call: TRBD2 (6 bases). Sequenced sample: memory CD4+ T cells sorted from blood. Subset here: CD45RA-negative fraction. The CDR3 coding sequence is TGTGCCAGCAGCTTAAGGCAGACGGGAGCGACCCAGTACTTC. It is translated as CASSLRQTGATQYF.